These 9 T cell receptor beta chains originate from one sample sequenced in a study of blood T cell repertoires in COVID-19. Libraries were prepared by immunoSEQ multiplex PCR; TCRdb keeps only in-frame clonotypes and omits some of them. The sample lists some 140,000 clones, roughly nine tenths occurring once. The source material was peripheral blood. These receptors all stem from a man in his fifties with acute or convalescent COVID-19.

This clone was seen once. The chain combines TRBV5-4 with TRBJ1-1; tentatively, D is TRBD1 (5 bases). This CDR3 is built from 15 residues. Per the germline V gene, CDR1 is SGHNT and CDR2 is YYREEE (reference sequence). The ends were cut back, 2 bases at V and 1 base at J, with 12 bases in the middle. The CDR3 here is CASSLPPGGNTEAFF. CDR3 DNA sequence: TGTGCCAGCAGCTTACCACCGGGGGGGAACACTGAAGCTTTCTTT.

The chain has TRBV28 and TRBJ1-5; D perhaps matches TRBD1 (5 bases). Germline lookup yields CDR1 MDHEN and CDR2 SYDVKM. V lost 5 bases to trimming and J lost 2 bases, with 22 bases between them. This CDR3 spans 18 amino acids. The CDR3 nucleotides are TGTGCCAGCAGTCCCTTCTCGGGGGGGGGAGGTGGCAATCAGCCCCAGCATTTT. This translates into CASSPFSGGGGGNQPQHF.

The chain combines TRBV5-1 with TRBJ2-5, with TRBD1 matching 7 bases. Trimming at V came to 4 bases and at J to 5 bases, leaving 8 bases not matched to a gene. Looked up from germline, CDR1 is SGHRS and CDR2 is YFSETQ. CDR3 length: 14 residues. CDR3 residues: CASSPPDRRETQYF. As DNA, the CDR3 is TGCGCCAGCAGCCCGCCGGACAGGAGGGAGACCCAGTACTTC. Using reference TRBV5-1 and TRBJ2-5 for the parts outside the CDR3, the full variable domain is KAGVTQTPRYLIKTRGQQVTLSCSPISGHRSVSWYQQTPGQGLQFLFEYFSETQRNKGNFPGRFSGRQFSNSRSEMNVSTLELGDSALYLCASSPPDRRETQYFGPGTRLLVL.

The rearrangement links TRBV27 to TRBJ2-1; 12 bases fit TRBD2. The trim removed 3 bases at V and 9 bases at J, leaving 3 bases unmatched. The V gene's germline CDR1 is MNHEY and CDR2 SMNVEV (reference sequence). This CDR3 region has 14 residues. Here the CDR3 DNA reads TGTGCCAGCAGTTTCCTAGCGGGGGGGCGTGAGCAGTTCTTC. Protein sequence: CASSFLAGGREQFF.

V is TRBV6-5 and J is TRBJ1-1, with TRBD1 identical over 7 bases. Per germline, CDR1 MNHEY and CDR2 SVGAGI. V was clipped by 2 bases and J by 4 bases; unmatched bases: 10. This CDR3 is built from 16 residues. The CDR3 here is CASSYISGTVPTEAFF. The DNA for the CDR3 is TGTGCCAGCAGTTACATCTCCGGGACAGTTCCCACTGAAGCTTTCTTT.

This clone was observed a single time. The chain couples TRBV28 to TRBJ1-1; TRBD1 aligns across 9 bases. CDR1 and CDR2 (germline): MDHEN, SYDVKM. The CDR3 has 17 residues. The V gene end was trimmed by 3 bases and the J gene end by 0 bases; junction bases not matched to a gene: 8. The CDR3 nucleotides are TGTGCCAGCAGTTTCTATCCCGGACAGGGGTTGAACACTGAAGCTTTCTTT. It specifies CASSFYPGQGLNTEAFF.

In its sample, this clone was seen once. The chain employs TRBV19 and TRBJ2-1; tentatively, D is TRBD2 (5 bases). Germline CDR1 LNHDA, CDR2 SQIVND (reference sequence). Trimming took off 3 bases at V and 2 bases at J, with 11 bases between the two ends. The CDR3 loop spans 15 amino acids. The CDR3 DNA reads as TGTGCCAGTAGTATCCCTAGCTTACCCTACAATGAGCAGTTCTTC. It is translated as CASSIPSLPYNEQFF.

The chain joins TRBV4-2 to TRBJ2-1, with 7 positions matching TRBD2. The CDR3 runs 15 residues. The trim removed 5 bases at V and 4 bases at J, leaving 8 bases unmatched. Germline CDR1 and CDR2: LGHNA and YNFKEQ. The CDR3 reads CASSRTGGVYNEQFF. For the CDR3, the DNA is TGTGCCAGCAGCAGGACGGGGGGAGTTTACAATGAGCAGTTCTTC.

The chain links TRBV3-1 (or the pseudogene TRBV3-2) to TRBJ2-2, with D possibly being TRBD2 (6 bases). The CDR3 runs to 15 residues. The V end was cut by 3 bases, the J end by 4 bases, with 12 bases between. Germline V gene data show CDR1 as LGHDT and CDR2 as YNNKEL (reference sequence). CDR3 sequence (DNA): TGTGCCAGCAGCCAGCGGGGCCGGGGCACCGGGGAGCTGTTTTTT. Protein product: CASSQRGRGTGELFF.